A single sample is the source of the 27 T cell receptor beta chains below, sequenced in a study of shared clonotypes between healthy human individuals. Some clones are missing from TCRdb's copy, which holds only in-frame ones; the method was immunoSEQ multiplex PCR. The sample lists roughly 2.6 million clones, approximately 92% seen once, with about 0.13% in the top ten. Sequences were obtained from naive CD4+ T cells sorted from blood. Specified subset: CD45RA+ positively selected. The receptors were sampled from a young man in good health.

The chain links TRBV12-2 to TRBJ2-7; the table assigns TRBD2, which was not confirmed against the DNA. TRBV12-2 is annotated as a pseudogene. This CDR3 has 15 amino acids. Here the CDR3 reads CASRLASGGSEDLRF. CDR3 bases: TGTGCAAGTCGCTTAGCTTCCGGGGGTAGCGAGGACCTACGTTTC.

A note on this clone: Other nucleotide sequences from this sample produce the same CDR3. The chain uses TRBV5-1 and TRBJ2-5; D call uncertain. With 4 bases removed from V and 1 base from J, the gap between germline ends came to 5 bases. The CDR3 has 12 amino acids. CDR1 is SGHRS, CDR2 YFSETQ, per germline. In nucleotides, the CDR3 is TGCGCCAGCAGCCCCGCCCAAGAGACCCAGTACTTC. It translates to CASSPAQETQYF. The entire variable domain, with the rest obtained from reference TRBV5-1 and TRBJ2-5, is as follows: KAGVTQTPRYLIKTRGQQVTLSCSPISGHRSVSWYQQTPGQGLQFLFEYFSETQRNKGNFPGRFSGRQFSNSRSEMNVSTLELGDSALYLCASSPAQETQYFGPGTRLLVL.

Details on this clone: Other DNA sequences in this sample translate to the same CDR3. The chain combines TRBV30 with TRBJ2-3; D is unclear. Per germline, CDR1 GTSNPN and CDR2 SVGIG (reference sequence). The CDR3 is 12 residues long. The germline V and J ends were trimmed by 0 bases and 5 bases, with 6 bases remaining between them. The CDR3: CAWSVNRDTQYF. CDR3 in DNA: TGTGCCTGGAGTGTAAATAGAGATACGCAGTATTTT.

The V call is TRBV2, the J call TRBJ2-2, with a tentative D call TRBD2 (6 bases). Trimming cost V 0 bases and J 7 bases, with 15 bases left between them. The CDR3 totals 16 residues. Germline V gene data show CDR1 as SNHLY and CDR2 as FYNNEI. CDR3 region: CASSEAIGGPDGELFF. The DNA of the CDR3 is TGTGCCAGCAGTGAAGCCATTGGAGGGCCCGACGGGGAGCTGTTTTTT.

V and J are TRBV18 and TRBJ1-5; D ambiguous. CDR1 and CDR2 (germline): KGHSH, LQKENI. Trimming removed 3 bases at V and 0 bases at J, with 18 bases between. CDR3 length: 18 amino acids. CDR3 nucleotide sequence: TGTGCCAGCTCACCTTTAAGCCAGGTCTCGGGTAGCAATCAGCCCCAGCATTTT. As protein: CASSPLSQVSGSNQPQHF. The whole variable domain, filled in from reference TRBV18 and TRBJ1-5, reads NAGVMQNPRHLVRRRGQEARLRCSPMKGHSHVYWYRQLPEEGLKFMVYLQKENIIDESGMPKERFSAEFPKEGPSILRIQQVVRGDSAAYFCASSPLSQVSGSNQPQHFGDGTRLSIL.

The chain uses TRBV27 and TRBJ1-5; unclear D gene. This CDR3 region has 13 residues. The V end was cut by 7 bases, the J end by 7 bases, with 14 bases between. CDR1 and CDR2 (germline): MNHEY, SMNVEV (reference sequence). The CDR3 here is CASIIPLGQPQHF. The CDR3 DNA reads TGTGCCAGCATAATCCCCCTAGGGCAGCCCCAGCATTTT.

V gene TRBV5-1 combines with J gene TRBJ1-3; 7 bases are a match to TRBD1. The CDR3 spans 14 residues. The J segment lost 3 bases and the V segment lost 4 bases, leaving 4 bases of the junction unmatched. Germline V gene lookup returns CDR1 SGHRS and CDR2 YFSETQ. CDR3 loop: CASSRDSGGNTIYF. The DNA of the CDR3 is TGCGCCAGCAGCCGGGACAGCGGTGGAAACACCATATATTTT.

This chain connects TRBV7-6 to TRBJ2-1, with TRBD2 matching over 7 bases. V trimming: 2 bases; J trimming: 8 bases; junction bases outside the gene matches: 12. Germline CDR1 SGHVS, CDR2 FNYEAQ. This CDR3 has 16 residues. CDR3 amino acids: CASSLRGREGPHEQFF. CDR3 nucleotide sequence: TGTGCCAGCAGCTTACGGGGGAGGGAGGGCCCCCATGAGCAGTTCTTC.

This chain connects TRBV28 to TRBJ1-2, with a weak D call TRBD1 (6 bases). Germline CDR1 and CDR2: MDHEN and SYDVKM. This CDR3 is built from 14 residues. V lost 5 bases to trimming and J lost 4 bases, with 14 bases between them. DNA for the CDR3: TGTGCCAGCAGTCCAGGACAGCGGCGCTATGGCTACACCTTC. Its protein is CASSPGQRRYGYTF.

This chain joins TRBV2 and TRBJ2-1; maybe TRBD2 (5 bases). The length of the CDR3 is 13 residues. The ends were cut back, 9 bases at V and 2 bases at J, with 11 bases in the middle. Germline CDR1 and CDR2: SNHLY and FYNNEI. The CDR3 bases are TGTGCCAGTGCTAAGAGGGCCTACAATGAGCAGTTCTTC. Translated: CASAKRAYNEQFF.

The rearrangement joins TRBV27 to TRBJ2-4; 12 nucleotides agree with TRBD1. Per germline, CDR1 MNHEY and CDR2 SMNVEV (reference sequence). With 2 bases clipped from V and 5 bases from J, the junction kept 7 bases outside the gene matches. The CDR3 contains 17 residues. The CDR3 DNA reads as TGTGCCAGCAGTTTAGGTGGGACAGGGGGCAGTGAAAACATTCAGTACTTC. Its translation: CASSLGGTGGSENIQYF.

V usage is TRBV5-1 and J usage is TRBJ1-5; D is unresolved. V shed 1 base and J shed 0 bases, with 8 bases lying between them. Germline CDR1 reads SGHRS; CDR2 reads YFSETQ. CDR3 size: 15 residues. The CDR3 loop is CASSLTPDSNQPQHF. The CDR3 DNA reads as TGCGCCAGCAGCTTGACACCGGATAGCAATCAGCCCCAGCATTTT.

The V and J genes are TRBV6-5 and TRBJ2-1; 9 nucleotides match TRBD1. Germline CDR1 reads MNHEY; CDR2 reads SVGAGI. The CDR3 sequence is 15 residues long. The J segment lost 2 bases and the V segment lost 6 bases, leaving 5 bases of the junction unmatched. Here the CDR3 DNA reads TGTGCCAGCAGGGCGGACAGGGGAACCTACAATGAGCAGTTCTTC. It is translated as CASRADRGTYNEQFF.

This chain connects TRBV28 to TRBJ1-4; TRBD1 might be the D (6 bases). Germline CDR1 reads MDHEN; CDR2 reads SYDVKM. The CDR3 is 13 residues long. Trimming removed 8 bases from V and 5 bases from J, with 12 bases in between. The chain's CDR3 is CASQTGPNEKLFF. The CDR3, as DNA: TGTGCCAGCCAGACAGGCCCCAATGAAAAACTGTTTTTT.

The J gene is TRBJ1-1, the V gene TRBV19; D is ambiguous. CDR3 length equals 14 residues. CDR1 LNHDA and CDR2 SQIVND come from the germline V gene (reference sequence). The V end lost 5 bases, the J end lost 2 bases, and 12 bases lay between the germline ends. The CDR3 region has the DNA TGTGCCAGTAGTTCAGGCGGATCCAACACTGAAGCTTTCTTT. Translating it yields CASSSGGSNTEAFF.

The chain couples TRBV2 to TRBJ2-3; tentatively, D is TRBD2 (5 bases). The CDR3 has 15 residues. Germline loops: CDR1 SNHLY, CDR2 FYNNEI. Trimming removed 6 bases at V and 0 bases at J, with 13 bases between. CDR3 nucleotide sequence: TGTGCCAGCAGGTTCCAAGGACTTAGCACAGATACGCAGTATTTT. This sequence encodes CASRFQGLSTDTQYF.

V and J are TRBV9 and TRBJ1-5; 7 bases match TRBD1. The ends lost 1 base at V and 7 bases at J; junction bases unmatched: 8. This CDR3 comprises 15 residues. Germline V gives CDR1 SGDLS, CDR2 YYNGEE. The CDR3 loop reads CASSVLGTVGQPQHF. The DNA for the CDR3 is TGTGCCAGCAGCGTATTAGGGACAGTTGGGCAGCCCCAGCATTTT. Variable domain in full (rest from reference TRBV9 and TRBJ1-5): DSGVTQTPKHLITATGQRVTLRCSPRSGDLSVYWYQQSLDQGLQFLIQYYNGEERAKGNILERFSAQQFPDLHSELNLSSLELGDSALYFCASSVLGTVGQPQHFGDGTRLSIL.

The CDR3: CASSYGHSGELFF. The CDR3 nucleotides are TGTGCCAGCAGTTACGGACATTCGGGGGAGCTGTTTTTT. The rearrangement joins TRBV6-5 to TRBJ2-2; D is perhaps TRBD1 (5 bases). The CDR3 covers 13 residues. V was clipped by 2 bases and J by 8 bases, with 9 bases between them. Germline CDR1 and CDR2: MNHEY and SVGAGI.

The count of this clone is one. This chain joins TRBV18 and TRBJ2-7; D unclear. CDR1 is KGHSH and CDR2 is LQKENI in the germline V gene. Trimming cost V 3 bases and J 2 bases, with 11 bases left between them. The CDR3 is made up of 14 amino acids. The CDR3 nucleotides read TGTGCCAGCTCACCGCGAGCCCTCGCCTACGAGCAGTACTTC. This sequence encodes CASSPRALAYEQYF.

The V call is TRBV9, the J call TRBJ2-7, with D tentatively TRBD1 or TRBD2 (6 bases each). This CDR3 contains 12 residues. V dropped 4 bases and J dropped 9 bases, with 14 bases sitting between them. The V gene's germline CDR1 is SGDLS and CDR2 YYNGEE. The CDR3 reads CASSSGAAVQYF. For the CDR3, the DNA is TGTGCCAGCAGCTCGGGGGCTGCCGTGCAGTACTTC.

The chain carries TRBV6-1 and TRBJ2-1; TRBD2 agrees at 7 bases. Trimming took 3 bases from V and 0 from J; bases not matched to a gene: 5. This CDR3 spans 16 amino acids. Germline-derived CDR1 and CDR2 are MNHNS and SASEGT. Written as DNA, the CDR3 is TGTGCCAGCAGTGAGAGGGACTATACCTCCTACAATGAGCAGTTCTTC. Translated: CASSERDYTSYNEQFF.

The rearrangement uses TRBV7-6 and TRBJ2-1; 10 bases match TRBD1. V shed 1 base, J shed 7 bases, and the junction held 10 bases outside the gene matches. Germline CDR1 and CDR2: SGHVS and FNYEAQ. There are 17 residues in the CDR3. The CDR3 DNA is TGTGCCAGCAGCTTAGAGTTCGGGACAGGGGCGGGGAATGAGCAGTTCTTC. It yields the protein CASSLEFGTGAGNEQFF.

CDR3 nucleotides: TGTGCCAGCAGCTTAGGGACTAGCGGTAGCTCCTACGAGCAGTACTTC. It is translated as CASSLGTSGSSYEQYF. The chain combines TRBV7-2 with TRBJ2-7; TRBD2 matches 10 bases. Germline trimming cut 1 base from V and 0 bases from J; bases unmatched to any gene: 3. Germline CDR1 SGHTA, CDR2 FQGNSA. CDR3 length: 16 amino acids.

The rearrangement uses TRBV13 and TRBJ2-7; 8 positions agree with TRBD1. The CDR3 runs 13 residues. The V gene end was trimmed by 3 bases and the J gene end by 6 bases; junction bases not matched to a gene: 4. Germline V gene data show CDR1 as PRHDT and CDR2 as FYEKMQ (reference sequence). The CDR3 spells CASSFPDRGEQYF. The CDR3 DNA reads as TGTGCCAGCAGCTTCCCAGACAGGGGCGAGCAGTACTTC.

The sample holds one count of this clone. The chain employs TRBV19 and TRBJ2-1, with unresolved D. This CDR3 has 12 amino acids. Germline assignment: CDR1 LNHDA and CDR2 SQIVND (reference sequence). The V end lost 4 bases, the J end lost 9 bases, and 10 bases lay between the germline ends. CDR3 protein: CASSNQVGEQFF. The CDR3 DNA follows: TGTGCCAGTAGTAACCAAGTGGGTGAGCAGTTCTTC.

The chain uses TRBV11-3 and TRBJ1-2; D not certain. From germline, CDR1 is SGHNT and CDR2 YENEEA. The length of the CDR3 is 13 residues. With 1 base removed from V and 8 bases from J, the gap between germline ends came to 11 bases. This CDR3 is CASSLGRNDGYTF. CDR3 DNA: TGTGCCAGCAGCTTAGGACGCAATGACGGCTACACCTTC. The full variable domain, completed using reference TRBV11-3 and TRBJ1-2, is EAGVVQSPRYKIIEKKQPVAFWCNPISGHNTLYWYLQNLGQGPELLIRYENEEAVDDSQLPKDRFSAERLKGVDSTLKIQPAELGDSAVYLCASSLGRNDGYTFGSGTRLTVV.

The chain uses TRBV5-4 and TRBJ2-4, with D possibly being TRBD1 (5 bases). Germline values: CDR1 SGHNT, CDR2 YYREEE (reference sequence). The CDR3 spans 17 residues. V lost 4 bases and J lost 3, with 20 bases in between. The CDR3 here is CASSPSTNRGGKNIQYF. CDR3 coding DNA: TGTGCCAGCAGCCCAAGCACTAATAGGGGTGGCAAAAACATTCAGTACTTC.